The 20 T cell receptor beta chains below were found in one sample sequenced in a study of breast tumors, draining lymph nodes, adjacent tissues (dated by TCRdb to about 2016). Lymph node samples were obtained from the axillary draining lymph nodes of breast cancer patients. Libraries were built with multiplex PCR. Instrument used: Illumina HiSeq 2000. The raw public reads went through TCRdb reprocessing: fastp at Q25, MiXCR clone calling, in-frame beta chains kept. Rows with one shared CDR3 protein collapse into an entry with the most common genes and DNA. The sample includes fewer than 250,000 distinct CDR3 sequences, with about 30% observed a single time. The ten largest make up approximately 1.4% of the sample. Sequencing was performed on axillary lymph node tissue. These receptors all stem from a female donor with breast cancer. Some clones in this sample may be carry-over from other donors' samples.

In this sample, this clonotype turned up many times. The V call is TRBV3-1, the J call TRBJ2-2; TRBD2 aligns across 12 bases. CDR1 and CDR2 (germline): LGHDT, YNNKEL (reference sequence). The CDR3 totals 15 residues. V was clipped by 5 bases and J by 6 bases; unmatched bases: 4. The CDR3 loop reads CASSSLAGGPGELFF. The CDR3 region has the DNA TGTGCCAGCAGCTCTCTAGCGGGAGGGCCCGGGGAGCTGTTTTTT.

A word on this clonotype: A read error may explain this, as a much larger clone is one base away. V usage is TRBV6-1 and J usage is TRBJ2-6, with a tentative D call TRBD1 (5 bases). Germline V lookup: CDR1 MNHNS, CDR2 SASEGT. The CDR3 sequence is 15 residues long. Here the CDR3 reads CASSENGSGASVLTF. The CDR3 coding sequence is TGTGCCAGCAGTGAAAATGGCTCTGGGGCCAGCGTCCTGACTTTC.

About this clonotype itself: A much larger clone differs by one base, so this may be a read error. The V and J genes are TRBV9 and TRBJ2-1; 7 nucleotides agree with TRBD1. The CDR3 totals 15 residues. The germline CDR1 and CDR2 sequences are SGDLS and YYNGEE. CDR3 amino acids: CASSVQGESWDEPFF. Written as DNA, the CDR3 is TGTGCCAGCAGCGTACAGGGGGAATCTTGGGATGAGCCGTTCTTC.

The CDR3: CASSLAKETQYF. The CDR3 nucleotides are TGTGCCAGCTCACTAGCGAAAGAGACCCAGTACTTC. The chain links TRBV18 to TRBJ2-5; TRBD2 might be the D (5 bases). CDR1 and CDR2 (germline): KGHSH, LQKENI. This CDR3 has 12 amino acids. Deletions cut 4 bases from V and 3 bases from J, with 6 bases between. Supplemented by reference TRBV18 and TRBJ2-5, the full variable domain reads NAGVMQNPRHLVRRRGQEARLRCSPMKGHSHVYWYRQLPEEGLKFMVYLQKENIIDESGMPKERFSAEFPKEGPSILRIQQVVRGDSAAYFCASSLAKETQYFGPGTRLLVL.

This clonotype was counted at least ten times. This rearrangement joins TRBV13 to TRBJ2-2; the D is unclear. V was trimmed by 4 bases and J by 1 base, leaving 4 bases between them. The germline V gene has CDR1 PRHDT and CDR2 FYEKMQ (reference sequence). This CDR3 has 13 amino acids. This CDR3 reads CASSSENTGELFF. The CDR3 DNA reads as TGTGCCAGCAGCTCCGAGAACACCGGGGAGCTGTTTTTT. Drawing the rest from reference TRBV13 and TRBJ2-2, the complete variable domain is AAGVIQSPRHLIKEKRETATLKCYPIPRHDTVYWYQQGPGQDPQFLISFYEKMQSDKGSIPDRFSAQQFSDYHSELNMSSLELGDSALYFCASSSENTGELFFGEGSRLTVL.

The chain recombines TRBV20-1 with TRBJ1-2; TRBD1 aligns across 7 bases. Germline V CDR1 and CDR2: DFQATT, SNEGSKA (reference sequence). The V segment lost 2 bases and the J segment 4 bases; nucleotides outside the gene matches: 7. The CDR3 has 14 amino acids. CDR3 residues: CSARSHRGGYGYTF. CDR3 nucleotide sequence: TGCAGTGCTAGATCTCACAGGGGTGGCTATGGCTACACCTTC.

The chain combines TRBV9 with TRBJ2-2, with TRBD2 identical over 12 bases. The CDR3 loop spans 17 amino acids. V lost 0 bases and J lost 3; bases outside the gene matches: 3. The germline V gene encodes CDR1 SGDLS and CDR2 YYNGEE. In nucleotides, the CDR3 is TGTGCCAGCAGCGTAGGACTAGCGGGAGATGACACCGGGGAGCTGTTTTTT. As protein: CASSVGLAGDDTGELFF.

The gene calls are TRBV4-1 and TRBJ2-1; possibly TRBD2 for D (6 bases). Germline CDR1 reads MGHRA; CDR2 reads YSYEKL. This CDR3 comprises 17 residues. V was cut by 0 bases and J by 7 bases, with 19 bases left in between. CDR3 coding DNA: TGCGCCAGCAGCCAAGAAGGTAGCGGCGCCGGGGGAAATGAGCAGTTCTTC. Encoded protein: CASSQEGSGAGGNEQFF.

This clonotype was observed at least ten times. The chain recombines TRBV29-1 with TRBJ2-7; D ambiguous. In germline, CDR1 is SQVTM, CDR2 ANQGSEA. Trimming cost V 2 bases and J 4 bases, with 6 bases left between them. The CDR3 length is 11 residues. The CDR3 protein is CSVELTYEQYF. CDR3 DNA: TGCAGCGTTGAATTGACTTACGAGCAGTACTTC.

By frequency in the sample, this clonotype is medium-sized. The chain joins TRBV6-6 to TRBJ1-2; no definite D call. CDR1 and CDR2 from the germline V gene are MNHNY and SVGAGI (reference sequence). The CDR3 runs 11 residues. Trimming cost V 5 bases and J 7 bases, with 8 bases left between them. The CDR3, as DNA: TGTGCCAGCAGTCGGACGATTGGCTACACCTTC. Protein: CASSRTIGYTF.

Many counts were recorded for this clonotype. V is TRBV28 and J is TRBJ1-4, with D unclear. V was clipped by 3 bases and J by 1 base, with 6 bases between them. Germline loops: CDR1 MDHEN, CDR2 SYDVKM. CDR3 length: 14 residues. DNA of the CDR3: TGTGCCAGCAGTTTTTGGGAAACTAATGAAAAACTGTTTTTT. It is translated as CASSFWETNEKLFF.

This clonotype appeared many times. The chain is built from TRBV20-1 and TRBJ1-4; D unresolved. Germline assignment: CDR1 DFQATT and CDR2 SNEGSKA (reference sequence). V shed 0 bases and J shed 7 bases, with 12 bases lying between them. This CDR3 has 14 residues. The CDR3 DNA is TGCAGTGCTAGAGATCGGGTTTCAGCTGAAAAACTGTTTTTT. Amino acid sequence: CSARDRVSAEKLFF.

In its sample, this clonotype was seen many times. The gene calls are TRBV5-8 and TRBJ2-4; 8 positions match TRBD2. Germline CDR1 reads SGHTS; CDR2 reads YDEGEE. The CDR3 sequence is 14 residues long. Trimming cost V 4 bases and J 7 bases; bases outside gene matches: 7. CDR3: CASSPTSGENIQYF. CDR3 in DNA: TGTGCCAGCAGCCCCACTAGCGGAGAGAACATTCAGTACTTC.

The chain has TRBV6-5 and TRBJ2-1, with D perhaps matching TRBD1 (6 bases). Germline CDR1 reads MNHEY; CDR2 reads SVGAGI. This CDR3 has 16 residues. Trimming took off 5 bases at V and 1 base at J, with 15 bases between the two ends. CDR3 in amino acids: CASSNATGLSYNEQFF. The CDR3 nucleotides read TGTGCCAGCAGTAATGCTACAGGGTTGTCCTACAATGAGCAGTTCTTC.

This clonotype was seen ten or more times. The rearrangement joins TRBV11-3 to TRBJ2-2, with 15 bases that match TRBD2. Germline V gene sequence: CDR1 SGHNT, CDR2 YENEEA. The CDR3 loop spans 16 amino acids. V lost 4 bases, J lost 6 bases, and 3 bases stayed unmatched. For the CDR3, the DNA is TGTGCCAGCAGCTCCGGACTAGCGGGAGGGTCCGGGGAGCTGTTTTTT. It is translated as CASSSGLAGGSGELFF.

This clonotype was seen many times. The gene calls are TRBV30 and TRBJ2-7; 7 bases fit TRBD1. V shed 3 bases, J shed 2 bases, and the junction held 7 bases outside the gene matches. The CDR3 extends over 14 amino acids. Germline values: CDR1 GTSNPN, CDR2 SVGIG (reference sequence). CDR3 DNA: TGTGCCTGGAGACCGACAGGGAATACCTACGAGCAGTACTTC. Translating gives CAWRPTGNTYEQYF.

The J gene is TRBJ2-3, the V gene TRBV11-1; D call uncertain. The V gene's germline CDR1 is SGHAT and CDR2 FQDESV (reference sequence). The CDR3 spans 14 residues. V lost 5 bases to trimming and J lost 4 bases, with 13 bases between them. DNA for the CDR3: TGTGCCAGCAGCCCCGGAGTGAGGTCAGATACGCAGTATTTT. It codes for CASSPGVRSDTQYF.

CDR3 in amino acids: CASRRQGQETQYF. The CDR3 coding sequence is TGTGCCAGCCGTAGACAGGGACAAGAGACCCAGTACTTC. The rearrangement uses TRBV28 and TRBJ2-5, with 7 positions matching TRBD1. The CDR3 covers 13 residues. CDR1 MDHEN and CDR2 SYDVKM come from the germline V gene. With V trimmed by 8 bases and J by 2 bases, 5 bases remained unmatched. The entire variable domain, with the rest obtained from reference TRBV28 and TRBJ2-5, is as follows: DVKVTQSSRYLVKRTGEKVFLECVQDMDHENMFWYRQDPGLGLRLIYFSYDVKMKEKGDIPEGYSVSREKKERFSLILESASTNQTSMYLCASRRQGQETQYFGPGTRLLVL.

CDR3 in amino acids: CASSLGAGGGNIQYF. In nucleotides, the CDR3 is TGTGCCAGCAGTTTGGGAGCGGGAGGGGGGAACATTCAGTACTTC. V gene TRBV27 combines with J gene TRBJ2-4, with 10 bases matching TRBD2. Trimming took 3 bases from V and 7 from J; bases not matched to a gene: 6. The CDR3 loop spans 15 amino acids. Germline CDR1 reads MNHEY; CDR2 reads SMNVEV (reference sequence).

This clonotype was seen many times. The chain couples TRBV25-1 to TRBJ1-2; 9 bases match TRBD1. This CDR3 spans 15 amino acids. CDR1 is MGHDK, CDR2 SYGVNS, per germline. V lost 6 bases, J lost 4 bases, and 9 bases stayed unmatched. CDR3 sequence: CASRGLTGGGYGYTF. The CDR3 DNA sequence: TGTGCCAGCAGGGGGTTAACAGGGGGCGGCTATGGCTACACCTTC.